The 8 T cell receptor beta chains below were found in one sample sequenced in a study of cytomegalovirus exposure and HLA in healthy donors. The primer mix had 60 Vbeta and 13 Jbeta primers. The repertoire was sequenced with immunoSEQ multiplex PCR; TCRdb's copy has only in-frame clones and lacks some. The table records roughly 76,000 clones, 75% to 90% of them present only once. Sequencing was performed on PBMCs. Source of these receptors: a woman in her twenties or thirties in good health and CMV-seronegative.

The V and J genes are TRBV5-1 and TRBJ2-2; 8 positions agree with TRBD1. The germline gives CDR1 SGHRS, CDR2 YFSETQ. Trimming took 5 bases from V and 2 from J; bases not matched to a gene: 8. This CDR3 has 16 amino acids. The CDR3 spells CASSSATGANTGELFF. For the CDR3, the DNA is TGCGCCAGCAGTTCTGCGACAGGGGCTAACACCGGGGAGCTGTTTTTT.

The genes are TRBV28 and TRBJ2-5; 11 nucleotides agree with TRBD2. Looked up from germline, CDR1 is MDHEN and CDR2 is SYDVKM. The CDR3 has 14 amino acids. V lost 8 bases and J lost 0; bases outside the gene matches: 2. The CDR3 sequence: CASWTSGYQETQYF. Here the CDR3 DNA reads TGTGCCAGCTGGACTAGCGGGTACCAAGAGACCCAGTACTTC.

The chain couples TRBV5-6 to TRBJ2-1, with TRBD1 identical over 7 bases. V lost 1 base and J lost 3; bases outside the gene matches: 4. The CDR3 totals 15 residues. Germline CDR1 reads SGHDT; CDR2 reads YYEEEE. The DNA for the CDR3 is TGTGCCAGCAGCTTGATCGGGGACAGCTACAATGAGCAGTTCTTC. It codes for CASSLIGDSYNEQFF. The full variable domain, its missing parts supplied by reference TRBV5-6 and TRBJ2-1, is DAGVTQSPTHLIKTRGQQVTLRCSPKSGHDTVSWYQQALGQGPQFIFQYYEEEERQRGNFPDRFSGHQFPNYSSELNVNALLLGDSALYLCASSLIGDSYNEQFFGPGTRLTVL.

The rearrangement links TRBV7-3 to TRBJ2-7; TRBD2 agrees at 7 bases. CDR1 SGHTA and CDR2 FQGTGA come from the germline V gene. V lost 5 bases to trimming and J lost 2 bases; unmatched junction nucleotides: 9. The CDR3 totals 15 residues. The CDR3 spells CASSLAAGEAYEQYF. The CDR3 region has the DNA TGTGCCAGCAGCCTCGCGGCGGGAGAGGCCTACGAGCAGTACTTC.

The rearrangement links TRBV29-1 to TRBJ1-2; 7 nucleotides agree with TRBD1. V was pared by 4 bases and J by 7 bases, with 9 bases of the junction left unmatched. This CDR3 spans 13 amino acids. Germline CDR1 and CDR2: SQVTM and ANQGSEA. Written as DNA, the CDR3 is TGCAGCGTTGGAGGGGGCGCCGAGGGTGGCTACACCTTC. This sequence encodes CSVGGGAEGGYTF.

V gene TRBV19 combines with J gene TRBJ2-2; TRBD2 aligns across 16 bases. CDR1 LNHDA and CDR2 SQIVND come from the germline V gene (reference sequence). The CDR3 totals 18 residues. Trimming took 3 bases from V and 0 from J; bases not matched to a gene: 1. This CDR3 is CASSMGLAGGTNTGELFF. CDR3 coding DNA: TGTGCCAGTAGTATGGGACTAGCGGGAGGGACGAACACCGGGGAGCTGTTTTTT.

This rearrangement joins TRBV27 to TRBJ2-7; 9 nucleotides match TRBD2. The ends lost 1 base at V and 5 bases at J; junction bases unmatched: 6. The CDR3 has 15 amino acids. The germline V gene encodes CDR1 MNHEY and CDR2 SMNVEV (reference sequence). As DNA, the CDR3 is TGTGCCAGCAGTTTATTTAAGAGCGGGAGGAACGAGCAGTACTTC. Translated: CASSLFKSGRNEQYF.

V and J are TRBV2 and TRBJ2-3, with 7 bases that match TRBD1. V dropped 3 bases and J dropped 0; count of bases not matched to a gene: 0. Germline CDR1 and CDR2: SNHLY and FYNNEI. The CDR3 extends over 14 amino acids. The CDR3 loop reads CASSDRGSTDTQYF. In DNA form, the CDR3 reads TGTGCCAGCAGTGACAGGGGGAGCACAGATACGCAGTATTTT.